Sequencing of this T cell receptor (beta chain) was carried out in a study of human T cells and chemical hapten exposure. Findings and caveats of the study: DPC sensitization produced no change in TCRs with frequency above 1 in 1000.

Each CDR3 protein is one row after TCRdb ran MiXCR on the RACE reads. The data show some 88,000 distinct CDR3 sequences, with 11% seen just once and roughly 2% held by the top ten. The time point here: patch test 2, 6 weeks after DPC sensitization. The treatment here: therapeutic diphenylcyclopropenone sensitization with weekly scalp DPC. The CDR3 has 14 residues. Deletions cut 4 bases from V and 3 bases from J, with 15 bases between. The germline CDR1 and CDR2 sequences are SQVTM and ANQGSEA. This clonotype was recorded at least ten times. Its cognate antigen is unknown. This clonotype was sampled from a man aged 35-49 years with alopecia areata. Some clones in this sample may be carry-over from other donors' samples. The sample consisted of whole blood, taken in connection with sensitization to the hapten diphenylcyclopropenone (DPC). The rearrangement links TRBV29-1 to TRBJ1-1; D not certain. CDR3 nucleotide sequence: TGCAGCGTTGGATGGGGTATTGCGGACACTGAAGCTTTCTTT. Protein sequence: CSVGWGIADTEAFF.